This T cell receptor beta chain appears in the sequencing data of a study of blood T cell repertoires in COVID-19. Some clones are missing from TCRdb's copy, which holds only in-frame ones; the method was immunoSEQ multiplex PCR. The sample lists around 300,000 clones, about nine tenths seen once, with approximately 2.2% in the top ten. The CDR3 runs 16 residues. In germline, CDR1 is MNHEY, CDR2 SMNVEV (reference sequence). Deletions cut 0 bases from V and 6 bases from J, with 15 bases between. The chain combines TRBV27 with TRBJ2-1; TRBD2 is a possible D gene (6 bases). The source of this sequence is a man aged 45-65 years with acute or convalescent COVID-19. Sequenced sample: peripheral blood. This chain's CDR3 is CASSLSRGTASNEQFF. The CDR3 DNA sequence: TGTGCCAGCAGTTTATCCAGAGGGACTGCCTCCAATGAGCAGTTCTTC.